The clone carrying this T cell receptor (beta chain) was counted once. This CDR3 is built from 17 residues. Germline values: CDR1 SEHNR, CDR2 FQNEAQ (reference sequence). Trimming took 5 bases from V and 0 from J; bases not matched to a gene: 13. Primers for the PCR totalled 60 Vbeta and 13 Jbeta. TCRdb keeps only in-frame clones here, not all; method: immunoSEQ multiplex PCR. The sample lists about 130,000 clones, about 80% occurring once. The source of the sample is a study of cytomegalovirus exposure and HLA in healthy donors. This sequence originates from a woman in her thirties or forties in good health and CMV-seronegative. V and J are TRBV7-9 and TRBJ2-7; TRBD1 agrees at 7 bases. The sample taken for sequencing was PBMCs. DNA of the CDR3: TGTGCCAGCAGCCGCACGGACAGGCCTAGGAGCTCCTACGAGCAGTACTTC. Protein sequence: CASSRTDRPRSSYEQYF.